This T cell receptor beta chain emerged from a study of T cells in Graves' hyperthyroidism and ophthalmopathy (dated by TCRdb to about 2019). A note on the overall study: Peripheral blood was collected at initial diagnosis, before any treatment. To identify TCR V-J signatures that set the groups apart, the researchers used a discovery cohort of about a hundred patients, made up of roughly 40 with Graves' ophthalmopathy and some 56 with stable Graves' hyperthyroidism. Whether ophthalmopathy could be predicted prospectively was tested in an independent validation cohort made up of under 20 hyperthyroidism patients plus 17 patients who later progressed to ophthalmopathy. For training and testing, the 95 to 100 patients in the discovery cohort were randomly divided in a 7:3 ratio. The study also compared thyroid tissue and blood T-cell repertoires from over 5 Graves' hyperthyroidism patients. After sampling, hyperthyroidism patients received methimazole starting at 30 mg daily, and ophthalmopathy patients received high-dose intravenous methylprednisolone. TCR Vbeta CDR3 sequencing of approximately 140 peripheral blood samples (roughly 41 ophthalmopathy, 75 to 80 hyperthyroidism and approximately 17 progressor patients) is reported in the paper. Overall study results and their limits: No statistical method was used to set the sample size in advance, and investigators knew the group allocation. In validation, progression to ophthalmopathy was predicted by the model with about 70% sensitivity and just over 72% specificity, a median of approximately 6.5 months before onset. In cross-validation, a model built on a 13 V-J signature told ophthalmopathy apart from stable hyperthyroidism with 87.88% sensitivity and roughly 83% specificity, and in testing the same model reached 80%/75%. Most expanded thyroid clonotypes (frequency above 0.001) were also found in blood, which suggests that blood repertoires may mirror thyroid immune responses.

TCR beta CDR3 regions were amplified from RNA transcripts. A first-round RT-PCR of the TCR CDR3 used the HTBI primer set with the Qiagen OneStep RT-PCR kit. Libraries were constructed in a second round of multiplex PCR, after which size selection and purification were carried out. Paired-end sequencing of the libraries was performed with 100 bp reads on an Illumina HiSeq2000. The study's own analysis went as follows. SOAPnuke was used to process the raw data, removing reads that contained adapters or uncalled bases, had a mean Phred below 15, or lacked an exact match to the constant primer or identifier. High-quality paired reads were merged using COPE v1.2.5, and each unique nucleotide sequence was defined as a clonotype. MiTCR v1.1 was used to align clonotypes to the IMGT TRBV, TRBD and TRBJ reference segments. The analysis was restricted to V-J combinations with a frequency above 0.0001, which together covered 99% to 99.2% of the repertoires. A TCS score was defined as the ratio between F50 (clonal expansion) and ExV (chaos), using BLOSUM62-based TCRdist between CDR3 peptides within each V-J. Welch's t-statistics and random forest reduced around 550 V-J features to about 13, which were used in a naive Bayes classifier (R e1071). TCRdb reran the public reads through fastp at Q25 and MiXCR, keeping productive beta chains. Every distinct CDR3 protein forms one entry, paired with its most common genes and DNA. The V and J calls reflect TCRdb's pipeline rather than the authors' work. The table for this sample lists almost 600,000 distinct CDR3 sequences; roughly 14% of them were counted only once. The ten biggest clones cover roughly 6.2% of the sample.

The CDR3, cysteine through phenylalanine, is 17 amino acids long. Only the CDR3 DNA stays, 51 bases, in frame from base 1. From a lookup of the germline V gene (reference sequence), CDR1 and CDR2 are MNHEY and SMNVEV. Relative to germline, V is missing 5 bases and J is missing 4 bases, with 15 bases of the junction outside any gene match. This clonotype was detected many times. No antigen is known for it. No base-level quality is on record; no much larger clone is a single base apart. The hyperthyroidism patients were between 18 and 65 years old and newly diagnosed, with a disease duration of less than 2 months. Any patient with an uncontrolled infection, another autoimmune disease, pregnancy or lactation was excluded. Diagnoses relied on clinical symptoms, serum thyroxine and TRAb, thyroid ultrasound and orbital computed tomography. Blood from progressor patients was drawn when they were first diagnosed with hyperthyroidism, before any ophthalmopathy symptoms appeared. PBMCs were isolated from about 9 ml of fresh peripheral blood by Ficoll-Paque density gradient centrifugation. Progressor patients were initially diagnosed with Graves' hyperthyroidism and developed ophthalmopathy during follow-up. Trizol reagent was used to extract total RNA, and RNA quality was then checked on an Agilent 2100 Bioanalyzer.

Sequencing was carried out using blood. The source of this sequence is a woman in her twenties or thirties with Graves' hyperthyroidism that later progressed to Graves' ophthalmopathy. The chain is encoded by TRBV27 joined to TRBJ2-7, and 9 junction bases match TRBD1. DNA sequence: TGTGCCAGCAGTGTTACTCTCCCCGGGACAGGGATGTACGAGCAGTACTTC. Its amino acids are CASSVTLPGTGMYEQYF.